These T cell receptor beta chains were read from a single sample in a study of shared clonotypes between healthy human individuals. Libraries were prepared by immunoSEQ multiplex PCR; TCRdb keeps only in-frame clonotypes and omits some of them. This table holds 980,000 or so clones, around 80% found once. Sequencing input: memory CD4+ T cells sorted from blood. The receptor source for this set is a man between 18 and 29 years old in good health. The CDR3 runs from the conserved cysteine through the conserved F or W. Each record gives: D gene, J gene, clone size, V gene, CDR3 protein, CDR3 DNA. The D gene is left open where the match is weak. Size values are once, few and many counts, or a class for expanded clones, and some rows have none.

d_call: -
j_call: TRBJ2-7
clone_size: -
v_call: TRBV15
cdr3_aa: CATSRVMDSSYEQYF
cdr3_nt: TGTGCCACCAGCAGAGTTATGGACAGTTCCTACGAGCAGTACTTC

d_call: TRBD1
j_call: TRBJ2-2
clone_size: -
v_call: TRBV18
cdr3_aa: CASSPGQGLTGELFF
cdr3_nt: TGTGCCAGCTCACCGGGACAGGGTTTAACCGGGGAGCTGTTTTTT

d_call: TRBD2
j_call: TRBJ2-5
clone_size: few
v_call: TRBV5-6
cdr3_aa: CASSLALAGGQETQYF
cdr3_nt: TGTGCCAGCAGCTTGGCACTAGCGGGGGGGCAAGAGACCCAGTACTTC

d_call: -
j_call: TRBJ2-6
clone_size: few
v_call: TRBV9
cdr3_aa: CASTNVFRGRANVLTF
cdr3_nt: TGTGCCAGCACCAACGTCTTCCGGGGTCGGGCCAACGTCCTGACTTTC

d_call: TRBD2
j_call: TRBJ2-5
clone_size: -
v_call: TRBV7-8
cdr3_aa: CASSLARTSPAQETQYF
cdr3_nt: TGTGCCAGCAGCTTAGCGCGGACTAGTCCTGCCCAAGAGACCCAGTACTTC

d_call: -
j_call: TRBJ2-7
clone_size: few
v_call: TRBV5-5
cdr3_aa: CASSYVGISYEQYF
cdr3_nt: TGTGCCAGCAGCTACGTAGGAATCTCCTACGAGCAGTACTTC

d_call: -
j_call: TRBJ1-4
clone_size: -
v_call: TRBV19
cdr3_aa: CASNPPGPGGEKLFF
cdr3_nt: TGTGCCAGTAACCCCCCGGGACCGGGAGGAGAAAAACTGTTTTTT

d_call: -
j_call: TRBJ2-2
clone_size: -
v_call: TRBV6-1
cdr3_aa: CASRRDTGELFF
cdr3_nt: TGTGCCAGCAGGAGGGACACCGGGGAGCTGTTTTTT

d_call: -
j_call: TRBJ1-2
clone_size: -
v_call: TRBV2
cdr3_aa: CASSDNNLGYGYTF
cdr3_nt: TGTGCCAGCAGTGACAATAACCTAGGATATGGCTACACCTTC

d_call: -
j_call: TRBJ1-5
clone_size: -
v_call: TRBV10-3
cdr3_aa: CAISPTGGFSNQPQHF
cdr3_nt: TGTGCCATCAGTCCCACGGGGGGGTTTAGCAATCAGCCCCAGCATTTT

d_call: -
j_call: TRBJ1-1
clone_size: -
v_call: TRBV30
cdr3_aa: CAWSTNSNTEAFF
cdr3_nt: TGTGCCTGGAGTACAAATTCAAACACTGAAGCTTTCTTT

d_call: -
j_call: TRBJ2-5
clone_size: -
v_call: TRBV7-2
cdr3_aa: CASSPEGWFQETQYF
cdr3_nt: TGTGCCAGCAGCCCGGAGGGGTGGTTCCAAGAGACCCAGTACTTC

d_call: TRBD1
j_call: TRBJ1-2
clone_size: -
v_call: TRBV20-1
cdr3_aa: CSARGQGIPLF
cdr3_nt: TGCAGTGCTAGAGGACAGGGAATACCCCTCTTC

d_call: TRBD2
j_call: TRBJ2-3
clone_size: once
v_call: TRBV9
cdr3_aa: CASSPSAGFTDTQYF
cdr3_nt: TGTGCCAGCAGCCCATCAGCGGGGTTCACAGATACGCAGTATTTT

d_call: -
j_call: TRBJ2-2
clone_size: -
v_call: TRBV11-2
cdr3_aa: CASSFLGWGPNTGELFF
cdr3_nt: TGTGCCAGCAGCTTCTTAGGTTGGGGGCCGAACACCGGGGAGCTGTTTTTT

d_call: -
j_call: TRBJ1-1
clone_size: -
v_call: TRBV15
cdr3_aa: CATSRDLRTEAFF
cdr3_nt: TGTGCCACCAGCAGAGACCTGCGGACTGAAGCTTTCTTT

d_call: TRBD1
j_call: TRBJ1-4
clone_size: few
v_call: TRBV30
cdr3_aa: CALTGKHEKLFF
cdr3_nt: TGTGCCCTGACAGGGAAGCATGAAAAACTGTTTTTT

d_call: TRBD2
j_call: TRBJ2-7
clone_size: -
v_call: TRBV9
cdr3_aa: CASSAAGSYEQYF
cdr3_nt: TGTGCCAGCAGCGCAGCGGGATCCTACGAGCAGTACTTC

d_call: -
j_call: TRBJ2-6
clone_size: -
v_call: TRBV11-2
cdr3_aa: CASTLDPSGANVLTF
cdr3_nt: TGTGCCAGCACCTTAGACCCCTCTGGGGCCAACGTCCTGACTTTC

d_call: -
j_call: TRBJ2-7
clone_size: -
v_call: TRBV6-1
cdr3_aa: CASPGGQAYEQYF
cdr3_nt: TGTGCCAGCCCGGGCGGGCAGGCCTACGAGCAGTACTTC

d_call: -
j_call: TRBJ2-7
clone_size: -
v_call: TRBV6-1
cdr3_aa: CASSEGRHEQYF
cdr3_nt: TGTGCCAGCAGCGAGGGGAGGCACGAGCAGTACTTC

d_call: -
j_call: TRBJ1-5
clone_size: -
v_call: TRBV19
cdr3_aa: CASKDSNQPQHF
cdr3_nt: TGTGCCAGTAAGGACAGCAATCAGCCCCAGCATTTT

d_call: TRBD1
j_call: TRBJ2-7
clone_size: -
v_call: TRBV12-5
cdr3_aa: CASGLTKPPGQSYEQYF
cdr3_nt: TGTGCTAGTGGTTTGACTAAACCTCCGGGACAGTCCTACGAGCAGTACTTC

d_call: -
j_call: TRBJ1-3
clone_size: -
v_call: TRBV27
cdr3_aa: CASRGVGTIGNTIYF
cdr3_nt: TGTGCCAGCAGGGGAGTAGGGACTATTGGAAACACCATATATTTT

d_call: TRBD1
j_call: TRBJ2-7
clone_size: -
v_call: TRBV11-2
cdr3_aa: CASTPEGALNEQYF
cdr3_nt: TGTGCCAGCACCCCTGAGGGGGCCCTTAACGAGCAGTACTTC

d_call: -
j_call: TRBJ2-7
clone_size: -
v_call: TRBV7-2
cdr3_aa: CASSTLSSYEQYF
cdr3_nt: TGTGCCAGCAGCACCTTATCTAGCTACGAGCAGTACTTC

d_call: TRBD2
j_call: TRBJ2-5
clone_size: once
v_call: TRBV19
cdr3_aa: CASSSVGGAQETQYF
cdr3_nt: TGTGCCAGTAGTTCGGTCGGGGGGGCACAAGAGACCCAGTACTTC

d_call: TRBD2
j_call: TRBJ2-1
clone_size: many
v_call: TRBV7-2
cdr3_aa: CASSLVAGGEYEQFF
cdr3_nt: TGTGCCAGCAGCTTAGTAGCGGGGGGGGAGTATGAGCAGTTCTTC

d_call: TRBD2
j_call: TRBJ2-5
clone_size: -
v_call: TRBV7-2
cdr3_aa: CASSRSGTVQETQYF
cdr3_nt: TGTGCCAGCAGCCGGAGCGGGACCGTTCAAGAGACCCAGTACTTC

d_call: -
j_call: TRBJ2-3
clone_size: many
v_call: TRBV4-1
cdr3_aa: CASTPGLSTDTQYF
cdr3_nt: TGCGCCAGCACCCCGGGGTTAAGCACAGATACGCAGTATTTT

d_call: -
j_call: TRBJ2-7
clone_size: once
v_call: TRBV6-1
cdr3_aa: CASSESGGHYEQYF
cdr3_nt: TGTGCCAGCAGTGAATCGGGCGGCCACTACGAGCAGTACTTC

d_call: -
j_call: TRBJ2-7
clone_size: -
v_call: TRBV10-1
cdr3_aa: CASSAGDRYEQYF
cdr3_nt: TGCGCCAGCAGTGCTGGGGACCGGTACGAGCAGTACTTC

d_call: -
j_call: TRBJ1-4
clone_size: -
v_call: TRBV27
cdr3_aa: CASSLWGPEKLFF
cdr3_nt: TGTGCCAGCAGTTTATGGGGCCCTGAAAAACTGTTTTTT

d_call: -
j_call: TRBJ2-7
clone_size: -
v_call: TRBV18
cdr3_aa: CASSTGRAYEQYF
cdr3_nt: TGTGCCAGCTCAACGGGCAGAGCCTACGAGCAGTACTTC

d_call: -
j_call: TRBJ2-3
clone_size: -
v_call: TRBV5-1
cdr3_aa: CASTNRGTDTQYF
cdr3_nt: TGCGCCAGCACAAACAGGGGCACAGATACGCAGTATTTT

d_call: -
j_call: TRBJ1-1
clone_size: -
v_call: TRBV19
cdr3_aa: CASTLEAGTANTEAFF
cdr3_nt: TGTGCCAGTACCCTAGAGGCCGGGACCGCGAACACTGAAGCTTTCTTT

d_call: -
j_call: TRBJ1-5
clone_size: -
v_call: TRBV30
cdr3_aa: CAWSDGNNQPQHF
cdr3_nt: TGTGCCTGGAGTGATGGTAACAATCAGCCCCAGCATTTT

d_call: -
j_call: TRBJ2-1
clone_size: -
v_call: TRBV6-1
cdr3_aa: CASSGPRDNEQFF
cdr3_nt: TGTGCCAGCAGTGGACCGAGAGACAATGAGCAGTTCTTC

d_call: TRBD1
j_call: TRBJ1-6
clone_size: -
v_call: TRBV10-3
cdr3_aa: CAISRDSGTPLHF
cdr3_nt: TGTGCCATCAGTAGGGACAGTGGGACACCCCTCCACTTT

d_call: -
j_call: TRBJ1-1
clone_size: -
v_call: TRBV19
cdr3_aa: CASIRGSMNTEAFF
cdr3_nt: TGTGCCAGTATTCGGGGGAGCATGAACACTGAAGCTTTCTTT

d_call: -
j_call: TRBJ2-7
clone_size: few
v_call: TRBV6-7
cdr3_aa: CASSSAWGGYEQYF
cdr3_nt: TGTGCCAGCAGTTCGGCATGGGGTGGCTACGAGCAGTACTTC

d_call: -
j_call: TRBJ1-2
clone_size: -
v_call: TRBV19
cdr3_aa: CASSTDSQSGYTF
cdr3_nt: TGTGCCAGTAGCACGGACAGTCAGAGTGGCTACACCTTC

d_call: -
j_call: TRBJ2-7
clone_size: -
v_call: TRBV6-6
cdr3_aa: CASSYSEGPFYEQYF
cdr3_nt: TGTGCCAGCAGTTACTCGGAGGGTCCCTTCTACGAGCAGTACTTC

d_call: -
j_call: TRBJ1-1
clone_size: -
v_call: TRBV15
cdr3_aa: CATSRDGAKNTEAFF
cdr3_nt: TGTGCCACCAGCAGAGATGGGGCCAAGAACACTGAAGCTTTCTTT

d_call: TRBD2
j_call: TRBJ2-3
clone_size: -
v_call: TRBV11-2
cdr3_aa: CASSFSGGDTDTQYF
cdr3_nt: TGTGCCAGCAGCTTTAGCGGGGGGGACACAGATACGCAGTATTTT

d_call: -
j_call: TRBJ1-4
clone_size: -
v_call: TRBV5-1
cdr3_aa: CASSPGGVGEKLFF
cdr3_nt: TGCGCCAGCAGTCCAGGAGGGGTTGGCGAAAAACTGTTTTTT

d_call: TRBD1
j_call: TRBJ1-4
clone_size: -
v_call: TRBV7-9
cdr3_aa: CASSLRTGVKDEKLFF
cdr3_nt: TGTGCCAGCAGCTTGCGAACAGGGGTAAAGGATGAAAAACTGTTTTTT

d_call: TRBD1
j_call: TRBJ2-7
clone_size: -
v_call: TRBV14
cdr3_aa: CASSQRTGGYEQYF
cdr3_nt: TGTGCCAGCAGCCAACGGACAGGGGGCTACGAGCAGTACTTC

d_call: -
j_call: TRBJ1-5
clone_size: -
v_call: TRBV28
cdr3_aa: CASSPGWQGNQPQHF
cdr3_nt: TGTGCCAGCAGCCCCGGCTGGCAGGGGAATCAGCCCCAGCATTTT

d_call: TRBD2
j_call: TRBJ2-3
clone_size: -
v_call: TRBV29-1
cdr3_aa: CSAGLAVVDTQYF
cdr3_nt: TGCAGCGCAGGACTAGCGGTCGTGGATACGCAGTATTTT

d_call: -
j_call: TRBJ1-2
clone_size: -
v_call: TRBV27
cdr3_aa: CASSSNKGTVYGYTF
cdr3_nt: TGTGCCAGCAGTTCCAACAAAGGGACGGTCTATGGCTACACCTTC

d_call: -
j_call: TRBJ1-2
clone_size: -
v_call: TRBV9
cdr3_aa: CASSVENGNVGRWGYTF
cdr3_nt: TGTGCCAGCAGCGTAGAGAATGGGAATGTGGGCAGGTGGGGCTACACCTTC